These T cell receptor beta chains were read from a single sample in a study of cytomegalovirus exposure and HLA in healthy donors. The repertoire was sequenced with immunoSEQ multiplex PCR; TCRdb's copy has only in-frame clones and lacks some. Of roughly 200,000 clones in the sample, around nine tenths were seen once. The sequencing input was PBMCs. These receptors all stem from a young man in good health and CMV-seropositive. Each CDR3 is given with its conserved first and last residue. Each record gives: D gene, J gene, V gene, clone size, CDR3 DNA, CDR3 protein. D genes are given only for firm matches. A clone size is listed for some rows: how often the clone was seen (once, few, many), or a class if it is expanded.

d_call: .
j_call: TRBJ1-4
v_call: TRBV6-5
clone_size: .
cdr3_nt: TGTGCCAGCAGTTCCGACAGTGGGAACGAAAAACTGTTTTTT
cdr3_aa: CASSSDSGNEKLFF

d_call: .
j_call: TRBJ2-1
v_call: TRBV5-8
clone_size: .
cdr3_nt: TGTGCCAGCAGCTTATGGGGCGCCAACAATGAGCAGTTCTTC
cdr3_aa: CASSLWGANNEQFF

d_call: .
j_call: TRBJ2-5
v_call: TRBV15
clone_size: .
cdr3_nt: TGTGCCACCAGCAGAGAGCGGGGACAAGAGACCCAGTACTTC
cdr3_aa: CATSRERGQETQYF

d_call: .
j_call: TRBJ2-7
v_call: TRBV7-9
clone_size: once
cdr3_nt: TGTGCCAGCAGCCACCGGGACTTCCTATACGAGCAGTACTTC
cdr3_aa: CASSHRDFLYEQYF

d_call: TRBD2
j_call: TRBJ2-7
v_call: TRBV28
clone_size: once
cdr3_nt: TGTGCCAGCAGTTTATTTGGCGGGAGTTCCTACGAGCAGTACTTC
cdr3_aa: CASSLFGGSSYEQYF

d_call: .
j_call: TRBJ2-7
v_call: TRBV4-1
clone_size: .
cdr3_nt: TGCGCCAGCAGCCAGGACTGGCCAGGGCGAAGCGAGCAGTACTTC
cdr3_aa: CASSQDWPGRSEQYF

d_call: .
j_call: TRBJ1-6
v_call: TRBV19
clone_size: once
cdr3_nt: TGTGCCAGTAGTATAGGCACGGGGGATTCACCCCTCCACTTT
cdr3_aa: CASSIGTGDSPLHF

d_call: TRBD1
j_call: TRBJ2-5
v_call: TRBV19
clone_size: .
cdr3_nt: TGTGCCAGTAGTCGGGCGACAGGGGACCAAGAGACCCAGTACTTC
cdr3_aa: CASSRATGDQETQYF

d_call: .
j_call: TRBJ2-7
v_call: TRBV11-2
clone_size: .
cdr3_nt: TGTGCCAGCAGCCAGGGGTCTTCCTACGAGCAGTACTTC
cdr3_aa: CASSQGSSYEQYF

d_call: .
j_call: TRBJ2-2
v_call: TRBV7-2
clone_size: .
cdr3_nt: TGTGCCAGCAGCCTAGGAGCCGTCACCGGGGAGCTGTTTTTT
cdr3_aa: CASSLGAVTGELFF

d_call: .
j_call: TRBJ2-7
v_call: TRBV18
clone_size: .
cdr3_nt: TGTGCCAGCTCACCCCGGACAGTCGGCGAGCAGTACTTC
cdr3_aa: CASSPRTVGEQYF

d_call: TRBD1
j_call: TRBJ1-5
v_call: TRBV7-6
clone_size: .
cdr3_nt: TGTGCCAGCAGCTTAGCCCCCCGGGACAGGGAAATCTGGCCCCAGCATTTT
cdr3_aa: CASSLAPRDREIWPQHF

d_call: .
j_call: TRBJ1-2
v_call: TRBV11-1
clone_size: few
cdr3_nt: TGTGCCAGCAGCCCCGCCATGGCCTATGGCTACACCTTC
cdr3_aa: CASSPAMAYGYTF

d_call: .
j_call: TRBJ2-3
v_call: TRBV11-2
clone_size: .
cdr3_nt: TGTGCCACCGCCCTCACAGATACGCAGTATTTT
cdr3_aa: CATALTDTQYF

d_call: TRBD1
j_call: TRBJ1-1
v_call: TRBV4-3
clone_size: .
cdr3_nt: TGCGCCAGCAGCTCCGGTCGGACAGGGCTTGCAGCTTTCTTT
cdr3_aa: CASSSGRTGLAAFF

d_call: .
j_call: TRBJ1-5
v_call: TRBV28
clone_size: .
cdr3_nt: TGTGCCAGCAGTTCCGGATCCTATCAGCCCCAGCATTTT
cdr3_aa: CASSSGSYQPQHF

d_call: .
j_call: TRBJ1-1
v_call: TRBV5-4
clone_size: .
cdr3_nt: TGTGCCAGCAGCTTGAAGGGCACTGAAGCTTTCTTT
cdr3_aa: CASSLKGTEAFF

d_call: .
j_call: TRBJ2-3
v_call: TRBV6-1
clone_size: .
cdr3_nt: TGTGCCAGCAGTGGGCGTGGGGGTGGGGATACGCAGTATTTT
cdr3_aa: CASSGRGGGDTQYF

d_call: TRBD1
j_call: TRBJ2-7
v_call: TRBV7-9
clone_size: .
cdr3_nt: TGTGCCAGCAGCAGTGCCGGGACAGGGAACTACGAGCAGTACTTC
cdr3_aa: CASSSAGTGNYEQYF

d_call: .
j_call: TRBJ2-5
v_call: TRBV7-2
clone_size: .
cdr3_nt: TGTGCCAGCAGCTTAAAGCTTGGCCAAGAGACCCAGTACTTC
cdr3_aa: CASSLKLGQETQYF

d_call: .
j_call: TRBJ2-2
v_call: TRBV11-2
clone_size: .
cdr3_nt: TGTGCCGGAAGTGGGGGAGGTACCGGGGAGCTGTTTTTT
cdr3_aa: CAGSGGGTGELFF

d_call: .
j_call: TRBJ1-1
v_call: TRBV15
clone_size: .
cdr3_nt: TGTGCCACCAGCACCCGGGCCAGCCTGGCTTTCTTT
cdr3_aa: CATSTRASLAFF

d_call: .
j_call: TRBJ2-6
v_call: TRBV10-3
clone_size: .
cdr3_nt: TGTGCCATCAGTGAGTCTTTGGGCTCTGGGGCCAACGTCCTGACTTTC
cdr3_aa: CAISESLGSGANVLTF

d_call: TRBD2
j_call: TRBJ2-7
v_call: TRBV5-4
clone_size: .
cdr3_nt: TGTGCCAGCAGCTTTAGGTTAGCGGGACGGTACGAGCAGTACTTC
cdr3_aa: CASSFRLAGRYEQYF

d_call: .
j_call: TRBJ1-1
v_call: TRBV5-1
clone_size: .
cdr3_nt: TGCGCCAGCAGCTCTCAGTTACGTGGTAACACTGAAGCTTTCTTT
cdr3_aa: CASSSQLRGNTEAFF

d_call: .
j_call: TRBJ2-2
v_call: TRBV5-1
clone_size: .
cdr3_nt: TGCGCCAGCAGCGCCTACCAGGGATCCGGGGAGCTGTTTTTT
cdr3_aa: CASSAYQGSGELFF

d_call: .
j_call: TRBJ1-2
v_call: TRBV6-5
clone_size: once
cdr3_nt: TGTGCCAGCAGTTACGGAGACCCACGCTATGGCTACACCTTC
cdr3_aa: CASSYGDPRYGYTF